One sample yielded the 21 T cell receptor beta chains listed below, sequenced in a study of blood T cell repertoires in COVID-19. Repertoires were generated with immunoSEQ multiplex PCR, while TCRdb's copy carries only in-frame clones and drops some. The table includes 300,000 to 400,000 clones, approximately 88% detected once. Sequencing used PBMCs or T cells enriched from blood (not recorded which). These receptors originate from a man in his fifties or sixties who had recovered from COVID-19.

The CDR3 region has the DNA TGTGCCAGCAGGGGGGGACGCAATCAGCCCCAGCATTTT. This gives the protein CASRGGRNQPQHF. The gene calls are TRBV2 and TRBJ1-5, with a possible D match to TRBD1 (5 bases). Between the trimmed V and J ends, which lost 6 bases and 2 bases, there was a span of 8 bases. This CDR3 is 13 amino acids long. Germline CDR1 is SNHLY and CDR2 is FYNNEI.

CDR3 protein: CASRNPRQGQETQYF. The CDR3 coding sequence is TGTGCCAGCAGAAATCCCCGACAGGGTCAAGAGACCCAGTACTTC. The J gene is TRBJ2-5, the V gene TRBV5-8; 7 bases match TRBD1. CDR3 length equals 15 residues. CDR1 SGHTS and CDR2 YDEGEE come from the germline V gene. V shed 5 bases and J 2 bases; nucleotides not matched to a gene: 9.

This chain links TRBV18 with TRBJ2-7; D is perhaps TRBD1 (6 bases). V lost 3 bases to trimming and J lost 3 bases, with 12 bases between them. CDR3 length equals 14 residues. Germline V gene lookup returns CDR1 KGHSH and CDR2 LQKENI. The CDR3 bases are TGTGCCAGCTCACCCAGGGGCCCTCACTACGAGCAGTACTTC. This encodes CASSPRGPHYEQYF.

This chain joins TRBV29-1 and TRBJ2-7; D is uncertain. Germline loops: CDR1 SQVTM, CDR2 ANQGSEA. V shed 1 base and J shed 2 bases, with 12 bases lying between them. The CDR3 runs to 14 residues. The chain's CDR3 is CSVEGGSTPYEQYF. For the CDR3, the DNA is TGCAGCGTTGAAGGCGGCTCTACTCCCTACGAGCAGTACTTC.

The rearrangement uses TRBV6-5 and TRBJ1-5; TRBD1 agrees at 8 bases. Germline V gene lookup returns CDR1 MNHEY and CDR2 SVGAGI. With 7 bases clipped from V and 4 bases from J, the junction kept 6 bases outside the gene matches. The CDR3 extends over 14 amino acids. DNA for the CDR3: TGTGCCAGCACCGGACAGGGAAGAAATCAGCCCCAGCATTTT. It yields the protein CASTGQGRNQPQHF.

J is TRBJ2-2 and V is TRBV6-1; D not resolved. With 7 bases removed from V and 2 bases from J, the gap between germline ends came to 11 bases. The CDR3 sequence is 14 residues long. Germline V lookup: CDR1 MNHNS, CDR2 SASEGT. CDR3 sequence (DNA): TGTGCCAGCATCGGAGTTCGCAACACCGGGGAGCTGTTTTTT. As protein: CASIGVRNTGELFF.

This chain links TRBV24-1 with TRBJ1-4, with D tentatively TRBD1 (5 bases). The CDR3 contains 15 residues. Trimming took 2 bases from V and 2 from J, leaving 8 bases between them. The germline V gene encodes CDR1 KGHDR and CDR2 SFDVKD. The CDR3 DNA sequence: TGTGCCACCAGTGATTCGGAGGGGACTAATGAAAAACTGTTTTTT. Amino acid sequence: CATSDSEGTNEKLFF.

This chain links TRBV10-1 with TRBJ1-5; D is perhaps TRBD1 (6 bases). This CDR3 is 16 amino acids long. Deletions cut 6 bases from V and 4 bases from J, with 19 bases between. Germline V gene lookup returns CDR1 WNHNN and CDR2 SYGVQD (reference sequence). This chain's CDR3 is CASRPATGQRNQPQHF. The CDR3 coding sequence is TGCGCCAGCAGACCCGCCACAGGGCAACGGAATCAGCCCCAGCATTTT.

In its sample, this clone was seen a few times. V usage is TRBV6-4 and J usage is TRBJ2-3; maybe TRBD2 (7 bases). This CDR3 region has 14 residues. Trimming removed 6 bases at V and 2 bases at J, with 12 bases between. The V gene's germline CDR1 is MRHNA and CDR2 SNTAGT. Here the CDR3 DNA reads TGTGCCAGCAGAGGGGGGGACTACACAGATACGCAGTATTTT. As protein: CASRGGDYTDTQYF.

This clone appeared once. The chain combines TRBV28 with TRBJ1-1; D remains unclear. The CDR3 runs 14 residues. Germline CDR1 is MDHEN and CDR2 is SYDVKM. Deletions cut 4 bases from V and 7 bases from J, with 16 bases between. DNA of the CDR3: TGTGCCAGCAGTTCCCCCTCGGCGCCGGGTGAAGCTTTCTTT. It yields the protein CASSSPSAPGEAFF.

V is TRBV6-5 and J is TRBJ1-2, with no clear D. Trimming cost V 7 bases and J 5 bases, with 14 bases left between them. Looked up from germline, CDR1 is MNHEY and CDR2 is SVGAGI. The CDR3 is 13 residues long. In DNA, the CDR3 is TGTGCCAGCATCGACCCCAGGATGTATGGCTACACCTTC. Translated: CASIDPRMYGYTF.

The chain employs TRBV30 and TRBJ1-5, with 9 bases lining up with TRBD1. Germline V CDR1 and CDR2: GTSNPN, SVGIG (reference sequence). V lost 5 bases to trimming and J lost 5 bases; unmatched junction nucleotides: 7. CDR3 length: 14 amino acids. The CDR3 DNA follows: TGTGCCTGGCGTCAGGGACAGGGTGATCAGCCCCAGCATTTT. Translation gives CAWRQGQGDQPQHF.

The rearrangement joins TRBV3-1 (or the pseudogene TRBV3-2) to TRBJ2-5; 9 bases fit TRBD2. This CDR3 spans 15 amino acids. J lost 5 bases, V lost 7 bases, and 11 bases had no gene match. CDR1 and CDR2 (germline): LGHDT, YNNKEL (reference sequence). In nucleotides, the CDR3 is TGTGCCAGCACCGGGACTAGCCCTCCCCTGGAGACCCAGTACTTC. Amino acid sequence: CASTGTSPPLETQYF.

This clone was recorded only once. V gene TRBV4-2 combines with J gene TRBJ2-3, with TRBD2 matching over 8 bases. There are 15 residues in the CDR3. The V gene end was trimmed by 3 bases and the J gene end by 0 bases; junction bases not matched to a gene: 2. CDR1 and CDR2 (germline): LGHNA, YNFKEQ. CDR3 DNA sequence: TGTGCCAGCAGCCAGGCGGGAGGTAGCACAGATACGCAGTATTTT. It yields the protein CASSQAGGSTDTQYF.

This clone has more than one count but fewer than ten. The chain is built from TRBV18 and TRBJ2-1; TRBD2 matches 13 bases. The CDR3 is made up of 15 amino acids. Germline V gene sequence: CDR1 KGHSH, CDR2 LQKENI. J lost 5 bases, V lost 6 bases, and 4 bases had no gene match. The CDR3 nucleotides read TGTGCCAGCTCCTTACTAGCGGGAGGGGACAATGAGCAGTTCTTC. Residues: CASSLLAGGDNEQFF. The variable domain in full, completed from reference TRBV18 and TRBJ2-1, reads NAGVMQNPRHLVRRRGQEARLRCSPMKGHSHVYWYRQLPEEGLKFMVYLQKENIIDESGMPKERFSAEFPKEGPSILRIQQVVRGDSAAYFCASSLLAGGDNEQFFGPGTRLTVL.

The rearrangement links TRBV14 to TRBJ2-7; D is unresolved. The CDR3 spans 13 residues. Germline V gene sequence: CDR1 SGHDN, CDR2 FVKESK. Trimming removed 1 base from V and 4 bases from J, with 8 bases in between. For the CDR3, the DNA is TGTGCCAGCAGCCAAGGGTTGAGATACGAGCAGTACTTC. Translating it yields CASSQGLRYEQYF.

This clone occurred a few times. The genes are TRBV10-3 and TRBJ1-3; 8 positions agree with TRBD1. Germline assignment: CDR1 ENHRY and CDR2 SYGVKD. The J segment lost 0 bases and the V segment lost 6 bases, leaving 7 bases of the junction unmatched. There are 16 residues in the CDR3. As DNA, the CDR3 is TGTGCCATCAGAGACAGGGGAGGAAGCTCTGGAAACACCATATATTTT. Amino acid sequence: CAIRDRGGSSGNTIYF.

CDR3 DNA: TGTGCCAGCAGTTTGGACAGGCGGTCGGTCGAGCAGTACTTC. It encodes CASSLDRRSVEQYF. The chain joins TRBV27 to TRBJ2-7, with TRBD1 identical over 7 bases. V gave up 3 bases and J gave up 6 bases; unmatched junction bases: 8. From germline, CDR1 is MNHEY and CDR2 SMNVEV (reference sequence). The CDR3 is 14 residues long.

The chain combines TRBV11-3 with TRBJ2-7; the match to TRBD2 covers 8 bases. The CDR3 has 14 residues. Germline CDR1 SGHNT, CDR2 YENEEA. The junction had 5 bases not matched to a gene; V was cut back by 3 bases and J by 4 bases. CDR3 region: CASSFGGRPYEQYF. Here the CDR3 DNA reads TGTGCCAGCAGCTTTGGCGGGAGGCCTTACGAGCAGTACTTC.

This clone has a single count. Written as DNA, the CDR3 is TGTGCCACCAGTGAACCGACAGGGCACGAGACCCAGTACTTC. This sequence encodes CATSEPTGHETQYF. The V call is TRBV24-1, the J call TRBJ2-5; 7 bases line up with TRBD1. The junction had 6 bases not matched to a gene; V was cut back by 4 bases and J by 5 bases. The CDR3 length is 14 residues. Per germline, CDR1 KGHDR and CDR2 SFDVKD.

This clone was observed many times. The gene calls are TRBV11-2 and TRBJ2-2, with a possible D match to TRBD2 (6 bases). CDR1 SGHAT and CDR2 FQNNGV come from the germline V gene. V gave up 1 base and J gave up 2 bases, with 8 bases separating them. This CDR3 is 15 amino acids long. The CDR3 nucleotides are TGTGCCAGCAGCTTAGTGGGACTTAACACCGGGGAGCTGTTTTTT. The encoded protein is CASSLVGLNTGELFF.